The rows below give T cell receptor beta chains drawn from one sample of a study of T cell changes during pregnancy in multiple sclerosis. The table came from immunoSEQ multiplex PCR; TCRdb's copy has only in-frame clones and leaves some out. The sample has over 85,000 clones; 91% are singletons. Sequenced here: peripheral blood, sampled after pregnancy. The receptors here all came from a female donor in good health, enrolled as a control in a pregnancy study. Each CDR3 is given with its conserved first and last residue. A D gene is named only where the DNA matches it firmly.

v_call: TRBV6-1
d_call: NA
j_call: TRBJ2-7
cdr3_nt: TGTGCCAGCAGTGGTAGTTACGAGCAGTACTTC
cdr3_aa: CASSGSYEQYF

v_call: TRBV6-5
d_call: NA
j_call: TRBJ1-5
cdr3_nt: TGTGCCAGCAGGCCCACAGAGTACGCAAATCAGCCCCAGCATTTT
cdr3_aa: CASRPTEYANQPQHF

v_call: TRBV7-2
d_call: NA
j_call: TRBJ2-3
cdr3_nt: TGTGCCAGCAGCTTAAAGGGAAAAGGGGGAACAGATACGCAGTATTTT
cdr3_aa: CASSLKGKGGTDTQYF

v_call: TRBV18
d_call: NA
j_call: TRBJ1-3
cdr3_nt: TGTGCCAGCTCACCGCTTATTACAGCGGAAACTGGAAACACCATATATTTT
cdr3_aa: CASSPLITAETGNTIYF

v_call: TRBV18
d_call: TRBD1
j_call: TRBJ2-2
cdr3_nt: TGTGCCAGCTCACCCGGACAGGGGAACACCGGGGAGCTGTTTTTT
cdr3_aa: CASSPGQGNTGELFF

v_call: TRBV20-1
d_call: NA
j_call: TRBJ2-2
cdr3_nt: TGCAGTGTCCCTTTCGGGGAGCTGTTTTTT
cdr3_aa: CSVPFGELFF

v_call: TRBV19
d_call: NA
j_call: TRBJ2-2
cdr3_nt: TGTGCCAGTAGTATAGTTAGAATCACCGGGGAGCTGTTTTTT
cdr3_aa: CASSIVRITGELFF

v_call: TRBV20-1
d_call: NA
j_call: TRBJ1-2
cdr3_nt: TGCAGTGCCGTGGGGCTCGATGGCTACACCTTC
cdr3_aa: CSAVGLDGYTF

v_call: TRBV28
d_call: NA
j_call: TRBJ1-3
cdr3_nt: TGTGCCAGCAGTCCGGACACCAACTCTGGAAACACCATATATTTT
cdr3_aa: CASSPDTNSGNTIYF

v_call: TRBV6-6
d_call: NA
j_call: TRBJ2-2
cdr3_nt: TGTGCCAGCAGCCGACAGGAGAACACCGGGGAGCTGTTTTTT
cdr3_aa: CASSRQENTGELFF